These 2 T cell receptor beta chains came from one sample sequenced in a study of CD8+CD57+ T cells in acquired aplastic anemia. According to the study, genomic DNA was the template for TCR beta VDJ and CDR3 profiling. A single record per CDR3 protein comes from TCRdb applying MiXCR to the reads. Of about 400,000 distinct CDR3 sequences listed, 65% to 80% were seen once; the top ten hold approximately 3.9%. The sample was sorted CD4+, CD8+, or CD8+CD57+ T cells (not recorded which) from PBMCs. The receptors derive from a human donor in good health, serving as a control.

This clonotype was observed at least ten times. The chain employs TRBV7-2 and TRBJ2-2; TRBD2 is a possible D gene (6 bases). V was clipped by 0 bases and J by 6 bases, with 14 bases between them. Germline loops: CDR1 SGHTA, CDR2 FQGNSA. The CDR3 totals 16 residues. CDR3 nucleotides: TGTGCCAGCAGCTTAGCGCTGGGGGGAAGACCCGGGGAGCTGTTTTTT. Its translation: CASSLALGGRPGELFF. The full variable domain, with the rest looked up from reference TRBV7-2 and TRBJ2-2, is GAGVSQSPSNKVTEKGKDVELRCDPISGHTALYWYRQSLGQGLEFLIYFQGNSAPDKSGLPSDRFSAERTGGSVSTLTIQRTQQEDSAVYLCASSLALGGRPGELFFGEGSRLTVL.

The rearrangement links TRBV9 to TRBJ1-1; D remains unclear. The CDR3 runs 15 residues. Trimming removed 4 bases from V and 1 base from J, with 14 bases in between. Per the germline V gene, CDR1 is SGDLS and CDR2 is YYNGEE. CDR3 protein: CASSHRPGPNTEAFF. In nucleotides, the CDR3 is TGTGCCAGCAGCCATAGGCCAGGCCCGAACACTGAAGCTTTCTTT.